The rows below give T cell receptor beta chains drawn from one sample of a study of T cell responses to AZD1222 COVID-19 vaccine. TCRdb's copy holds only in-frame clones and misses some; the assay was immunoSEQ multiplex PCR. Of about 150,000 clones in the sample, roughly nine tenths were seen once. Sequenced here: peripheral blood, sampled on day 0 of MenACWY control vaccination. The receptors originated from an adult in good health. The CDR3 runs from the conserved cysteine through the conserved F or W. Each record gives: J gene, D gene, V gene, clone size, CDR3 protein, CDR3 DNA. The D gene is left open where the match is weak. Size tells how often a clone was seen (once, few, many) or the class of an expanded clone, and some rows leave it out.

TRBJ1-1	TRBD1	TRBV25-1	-	CASSEWGQGNTEAFF	TGTGCCAGCAGTGAATGGGGACAGGGGAACACTGAAGCTTTCTTT
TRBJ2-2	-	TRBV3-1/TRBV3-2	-	CASSRRNTGELFF	TGTGCCAGCAGCCGGAGGAACACCGGGGAGCTGTTTTTT
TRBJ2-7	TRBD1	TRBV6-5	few	CASRGTGAYEQYF	TGTGCCAGCAGAGGGACAGGCGCCTACGAGCAGTACTTC
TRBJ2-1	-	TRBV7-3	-	CASSWGPAEYNEQFF	TGTGCCAGCAGCTGGGGGCCGGCGGAATACAATGAGCAGTTCTTC
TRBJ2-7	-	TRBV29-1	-	CSVGGGRGNVYEQYF	TGCAGCGTTGGAGGAGGCAGGGGAAACGTCTACGAGCAGTACTTC
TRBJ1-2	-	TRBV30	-	CAGAPGQFYGYTF	TGTGCCGGAGCTCCGGGACAATTCTATGGCTACACCTTC
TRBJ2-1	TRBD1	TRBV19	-	CASSPRTGEGFF	TGTGCCAGTAGTCCAAGGACAGGGGAAGGGTTCTTC
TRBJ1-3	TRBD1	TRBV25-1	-	CASSATTGLGNTIYF	TGTGCCAGCAGTGCTACGACAGGGCTTGGAAACACCATATATTTT
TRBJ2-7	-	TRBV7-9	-	CASSRLASANYEQYF	TGTGCCAGCAGCCGTCTGGCTAGCGCCAACTACGAGCAGTACTTC
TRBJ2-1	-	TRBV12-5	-	CASGQENNEQFF	TGTGCTAGTGGTCAAGAGAACAATGAGCAGTTCTTC
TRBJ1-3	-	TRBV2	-	CASHRVGGNTIYF	TGTGCCAGTCACAGGGTTGGCGGAAACACCATATATTTT
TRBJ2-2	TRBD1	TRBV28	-	CASSLPGGTGELFF	TGTGCCAGCAGTTTACCAGGGGGCACCGGGGAGCTGTTTTTT
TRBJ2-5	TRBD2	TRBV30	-	CAWSGPGGQQETQYF	TGTGCCTGGAGTGGGCCGGGGGGGCAACAAGAGACCCAGTACTTC
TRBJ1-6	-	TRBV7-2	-	CASSIRTNYSPLHF	TGTGCCAGCAGCATCCGTACTAACTATTCACCCCTCCACTTT
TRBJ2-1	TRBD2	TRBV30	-	CAWSVLGLAVGNEQFF	TGTGCCTGGAGTGTACTCGGCCTAGCGGTAGGGAATGAGCAGTTCTTC
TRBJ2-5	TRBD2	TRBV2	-	CASSPMSGGGETQYF	TGTGCCAGCAGCCCTATGAGCGGGGGCGGAGAGACCCAGTACTTC
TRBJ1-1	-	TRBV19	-	CASSPASLEAFF	TGTGCCAGTAGTCCCGCCAGTCTTGAAGCTTTCTTT
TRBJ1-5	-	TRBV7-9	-	CASSPGSGGEQPQHF	TGTGCCAGCAGCCCCGGCTCGGGGGGCGAACAGCCCCAGCATTTT
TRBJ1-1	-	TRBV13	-	CASSPPPQWGDTEAFF	TGTGCCAGCAGCCCGCCCCCCCAGTGGGGGGACACTGAAGCTTTCTTT
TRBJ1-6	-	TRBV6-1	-	CASSEAGDSPLHF	TGTGCCAGCAGTGAAGCGGGGGATTCACCCCTCCACTTT
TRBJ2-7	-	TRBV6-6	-	CASSYPDPAGRYEQYF	TGTGCCAGCAGTTACCCTGACCCCGCCGGACGATACGAGCAGTACTTC
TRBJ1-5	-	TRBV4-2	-	CASSQDGGAGQPQHF	TGTGCCAGCAGCCAAGATGGGGGGGCAGGGCAGCCCCAGCATTTT
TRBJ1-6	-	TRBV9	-	CASSVEGRVNSPLHF	TGTGCCAGCAGCGTAGAAGGGAGGGTTAATTCACCCCTCCACTTT
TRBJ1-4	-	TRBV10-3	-	CAIKRIAGEKLFF	TGTGCCATCAAAAGGATAGCGGGTGAAAAACTGTTTTTT